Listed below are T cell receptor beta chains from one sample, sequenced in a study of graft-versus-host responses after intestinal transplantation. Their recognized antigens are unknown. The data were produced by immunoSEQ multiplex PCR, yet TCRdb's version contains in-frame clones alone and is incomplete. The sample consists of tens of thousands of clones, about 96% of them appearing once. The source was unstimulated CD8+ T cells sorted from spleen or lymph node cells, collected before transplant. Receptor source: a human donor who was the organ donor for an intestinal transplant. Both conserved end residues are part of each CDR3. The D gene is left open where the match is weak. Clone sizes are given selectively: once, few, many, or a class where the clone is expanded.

CDR3: CASSLYRQGGTTEAFF
DNA: TGCGCCAGCAGCTTGTATCGACAGGGGGGGACCACTGAAGCTTTCTTT
D: TRBD1
V: TRBV5-1
J: TRBJ1-1
size: once

CDR3: CASSLLSGGFETQYF
DNA: TGTGCCAGCTCACTTCTCAGCGGGGGGTTCGAGACCCAGTACTTC
D: TRBD2
V: TRBV18
J: TRBJ2-5
size: .

CDR3: CASSLVGGDTQYF
DNA: TGTGCCAGCAGCTTAGTGGGGGGAGATACGCAGTATTTT
D: .
V: TRBV7-2
J: TRBJ2-3
size: .

CDR3: CASSPTGAHEQYF
DNA: TGTGCCAGTAGCCCTACAGGGGCCCACGAGCAGTACTTC
D: TRBD1
V: TRBV19
J: TRBJ2-7
size: .

CDR3: CASSIGVNSLHF
DNA: TGTGCCAGTAGTATCGGCGTCAATTCCCTCCACTTT
D: .
V: TRBV19
J: TRBJ1-6
size: few

CDR3: CASSLGLAGASYEQYF
DNA: TGTGCCAGCAGCTTGGGACTAGCGGGGGCCTCATACGAGCAGTACTTC
D: TRBD2
V: TRBV5-6
J: TRBJ2-7
size: .

CDR3: CASSHWTGANTGELFF
DNA: TGTGCCAGCAGCCATTGGACAGGGGCCAACACCGGGGAGCTGTTTTTT
D: TRBD1
V: TRBV11-3
J: TRBJ2-2
size: .

CDR3: CASGSLWGAANTGELFF
DNA: TGTGCCAGTGGATCTCTGTGGGGGGCCGCGAACACCGGGGAGCTGTTTTTT
D: .
V: TRBV19
J: TRBJ2-2
size: .

CDR3: CSVLGGSSTEAFF
DNA: TGCAGCGTCCTAGGAGGGAGTAGCACTGAAGCTTTCTTT
D: .
V: TRBV29-1
J: TRBJ1-1
size: .

CDR3: CASSQERGLLYEQYF
DNA: TGCGCCAGCAGCCAAGAACGGGGGCTATTATACGAGCAGTACTTC
D: .
V: TRBV4-1
J: TRBJ2-7
size: once

CDR3: CASSYVQVNQPQHF
DNA: TGTGCCAGCAGTTACGTTCAGGTCAATCAGCCCCAGCATTTT
D: .
V: TRBV6-6
J: TRBJ1-5
size: .

CDR3: CASSVDSSVYNEQFF
DNA: TGTGCCAGCAGCGTAGACTCATCGGTCTACAATGAGCAGTTCTTC
D: .
V: TRBV9
J: TRBJ2-1
size: .

CDR3: CASSQDSPGTGGLWYNSPLHF
DNA: TGCGCCAGCAGCCAAGATAGTCCCGGGACAGGGGGCCTTTGGTATAATTCACCCCTCCACTTT
D: TRBD1
V: TRBV4-3
J: TRBJ1-6
size: .

CDR3: CASSLVDTGGTEAFF
DNA: TGTGCCAGCAGCTTAGTCGATACAGGGGGCACTGAAGCTTTCTTT
D: TRBD1
V: TRBV7-9
J: TRBJ1-1
size: .

CDR3: CASSLTGEEGYGYTF
DNA: TGTGCCAGCAGTCTAACAGGGGAGGAGGGCTATGGCTACACCTTC
D: TRBD1
V: TRBV27
J: TRBJ1-2
size: once

CDR3: CASSGTSGGAGEQFF
DNA: TGTGCCAGCAGCGGGACTAGCGGGGGGGCCGGGGAGCAGTTCTTC
D: TRBD2
V: TRBV7-8
J: TRBJ2-1
size: .

CDR3: CASSSGTEDEKLFF
DNA: TGTGCCAGCAGTTCCGGGACAGAGGATGAAAAACTGTTTTTT
D: TRBD1
V: TRBV6-5
J: TRBJ1-4
size: .

CDR3: CASSYNRVSGNEQFF
DNA: TGTGCCAGCAGTTACAACAGGGTCAGTGGCAATGAGCAGTTCTTC
D: .
V: TRBV6-5
J: TRBJ2-1
size: .

CDR3: CASSVTTGDEKLFF
DNA: TGTGCCAGCAGCGTCACCACCGGGGATGAAAAACTGTTTTTT
D: .
V: TRBV7-8
J: TRBJ1-4
size: .

CDR3: CASSLLDRYYGYTF
DNA: TGCGCCAGCAGCTTGTTAGACAGATACTATGGCTACACCTTC
D: .
V: TRBV5-1
J: TRBJ1-2
size: once

CDR3: CASSLRDRAYEQYF
DNA: TGTGCCAGCAGCTTGAGGGACAGGGCCTACGAGCAGTACTTC
D: TRBD1
V: TRBV5-5
J: TRBJ2-7
size: .

CDR3: CASSLGPNTEAFF
DNA: TGTGCCAGCAGCTTAGGTCCGAACACTGAAGCTTTCTTT
D: .
V: TRBV11-2
J: TRBJ1-1
size: once

CDR3: CASSVGTSYEQYF
DNA: TGTGCCAGCAGCGTAGGGACGAGCTACGAGCAGTACTTC
D: .
V: TRBV9
J: TRBJ2-7
size: .

CDR3: CASSIKGWQPQHF
DNA: TGTGCCAGTAGTATTAAGGGGTGGCAGCCCCAGCATTTT
D: .
V: TRBV19
J: TRBJ1-5
size: .

CDR3: CASSLGSSQETQYF
DNA: TGTGCCAGCAGCTTAGGCTCCAGCCAAGAGACCCAGTACTTC
D: .
V: TRBV7-6
J: TRBJ2-5
size: .

CDR3: CASSQDEGPYEQYF
DNA: TGCGCCAGCAGCCAAGACGAGGGTCCCTACGAGCAGTACTTC
D: .
V: TRBV4-3
J: TRBJ2-7
size: few

CDR3: CASSRQGTSTDTQYF
DNA: TGTGCCAGCAGCAGACAGGGAACCTCCACAGATACGCAGTATTTT
D: TRBD1
V: TRBV9
J: TRBJ2-3
size: .

CDR3: CASSQVGTSGGDGNEQFF
DNA: TGCGCCAGCAGCCAAGTGGGGACTAGCGGGGGAGATGGGAATGAGCAGTTCTTC
D: TRBD2
V: TRBV4-3
J: TRBJ2-1
size: .

CDR3: CASSLDRPIQPQHF
DNA: TGTGCCAGCAGTTTAGACAGGCCAATTCAGCCCCAGCATTTT
D: .
V: TRBV28
J: TRBJ1-5
size: .

CDR3: CSVGSGGASYEQYF
DNA: TGCAGCGTTGGGAGCGGGGGGGCCTCCTACGAGCAGTACTTC
D: TRBD2
V: TRBV29-1
J: TRBJ2-7
size: .

CDR3: CASSQTAEKLFF
DNA: TGTGCCAGCAGCCAGACAGCCGAAAAACTGTTTTTT
D: .
V: TRBV7-9
J: TRBJ1-4
size: .

CDR3: CASSLDPPSEGHLSTNVLTF
DNA: TGTGCCAGCAGCTTAGATCCCCCAAGCGAGGGTCACCTGTCGACCAACGTCCTGACTTTC
D: .
V: TRBV11-2
J: TRBJ2-6
size: .

CDR3: CASSQDVAGNTEAFF
DNA: TGCGCCAGCAGCCAAGATGTCGCGGGGAACACTGAAGCTTTCTTT
D: .
V: TRBV4-3
J: TRBJ1-1
size: .

CDR3: CASSRDRAGRQETQYF
DNA: TGCGCCAGCAGCCGGGACAGGGCGGGCCGCCAAGAGACCCAGTACTTC
D: TRBD1
V: TRBV4-3
J: TRBJ2-5
size: .

CDR3: CASSLSVGVNYGYTF
DNA: TGTGCCAGCAGTTTATCCGTTGGGGTAAACTATGGCTACACCTTC
D: .
V: TRBV5-6
J: TRBJ1-2
size: .

CDR3: CAWSVSGSYNEQFF
DNA: TGTGCCTGGAGCGTTAGCGGTTCCTACAATGAGCAGTTCTTC
D: .
V: TRBV30
J: TRBJ2-1
size: .